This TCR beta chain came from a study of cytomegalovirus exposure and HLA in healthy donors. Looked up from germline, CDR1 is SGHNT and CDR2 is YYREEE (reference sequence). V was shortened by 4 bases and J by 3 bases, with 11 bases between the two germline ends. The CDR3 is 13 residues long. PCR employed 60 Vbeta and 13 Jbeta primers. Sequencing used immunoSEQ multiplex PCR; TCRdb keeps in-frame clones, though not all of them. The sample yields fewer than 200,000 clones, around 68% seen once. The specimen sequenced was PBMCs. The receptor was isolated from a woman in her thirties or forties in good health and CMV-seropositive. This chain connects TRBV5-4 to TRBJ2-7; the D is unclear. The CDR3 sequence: CASSPTDRYEQYF. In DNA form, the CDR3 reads TGTGCCAGCAGCCCTACAGACCGCTACGAGCAGTACTTC.